This TCR beta chain was profiled in a study of somatic mutations in cytotoxic T cells in rheumatoid arthritis. Study in general: Nearly 100% purity was obtained when some V beta antibody-stained T-cell populations were flow-sorted; these included V beta1+ cells sequenced for TCRB. General observations from the study: A largest CD8+ clone above 20% of CD8+ cells occurred in about an eighth of the roughly 65 patients.

CDR3 length: 15 residues. V was pared by 5 bases and J by 6 bases, with 10 bases of the junction left unmatched. Germline assignment: CDR1 SGDLS and CDR2 YYNGEE. A remark on this clone: No antigen is known for it.

The protocol was immunoSEQ multiplex PCR, while the TCRdb copy is restricted to in-frame clones and leaves out a portion. The sample includes roughly 18,000 clones, around 83% seen only once; the top ten take 28%. The V gene is TRBV9, the J gene TRBJ1-5, with 8 bases that match TRBD1. Sequenced material: CD8+ T cells sorted from blood. The TCR sequence derives from an adult with rheumatoid arthritis. This chain's CDR3 is CASSAGGAGSQPQHF. The CDR3 DNA reads as TGTGCCAGCAGTGCAGGGGGCGCGGGGAGTCAGCCCCAGCATTTT.